The entry below gives a single T cell receptor beta chain sequence along with its context. Per the germline V gene, CDR1 is KGHSH and CDR2 is LQKENI. The CDR3 has 16 residues. J gave up 8 bases and V 3 bases, and 11 bases lay outside the gene matches. It was with a sample-barcoded 5' primer and a J-beta primer mix that a second PCR of roughly 7 to 12 cycles was run. TCRdb called the 5' RACE reads again in MiXCR, with one record for every CDR3 protein. The sample carries approximately 290,000 distinct CDR3 sequences, 25% to 30% recorded once. These data originate in a study of blood T cells in healthy people across ages.

This receptor was taken from a woman between 70 and 85 years old in good health. The sample comprised blood. The chain is built from TRBV18 and TRBJ1-4; 8 bases are shared with TRBD1. The CDR3 region is CASSPTGGPPSEKLFF. CDR3 DNA: TGTGCCAGCTCACCCACAGGGGGGCCACCGAGCGAAAAACTGTTTTTT.